The 24 T cell receptor beta chains below all came from one sample that was sequenced in a study of blood T cell repertoires in COVID-19. Only in-frame clones appear in the TCRdb table, and some are missing; sequencing was by immunoSEQ multiplex PCR. Among about 100,000 clones listed, roughly 80% were seen once. The sequenced sample was peripheral blood. The receptor set was obtained from a woman between 70 and 85 years old with acute or convalescent COVID-19.

DNA of the CDR3: TGTGCCTGGGCTACAGGGGGATACGAGCAGTACTTC. As protein: CAWATGGYEQYF. The V gene is TRBV30, the J gene TRBJ2-7; 8 nucleotides agree with TRBD1. V shed 5 bases, J shed 4 bases, and the junction held 4 bases outside the gene matches. Germline CDR1 reads GTSNPN; CDR2 reads SVGIG (reference sequence). The length of the CDR3 is 12 residues.

The gene calls are TRBV11-3 and TRBJ2-5; D is uncertain. The CDR3 runs to 13 residues. V lost 3 bases to trimming and J lost 4 bases, with 9 bases between them. Germline-derived CDR1 and CDR2 are SGHNT and YENEEA. The CDR3 DNA reads TGTGCCAGCAGCTTGGGCAGGCGAGAGACCCAGTACTTC. Translated, it gives CASSLGRRETQYF.

The V and J genes are TRBV4-1 and TRBJ2-3, with 14 bases matching TRBD2. The CDR3 length is 17 residues. V dropped 4 bases and J dropped 6; count of bases not matched to a gene: 9. The germline V gene has CDR1 MGHRA and CDR2 YSYEKL. CDR3 bases: TGCGCCAGCAGCCGAGCTGGGACTAGCGGGGGTGCTGATACGCAGTATTTT. Amino acids: CASSRAGTSGGADTQYF.

The V gene is TRBV25-1, the J gene TRBJ1-2, with D possibly TRBD1 on 5 matching bases. This CDR3 region has 16 residues. The ends were cut back, 2 bases at V and 4 bases at J, with 17 bases in the middle. The germline V gene encodes CDR1 MGHDK and CDR2 SYGVNS. Written as DNA, the CDR3 is TGTGCCAGCAGTGAAGTGGGTTCCAGGGCCCGCTATGGCTACACCTTC. Its protein is CASSEVGSRARYGYTF.

The V and J genes are TRBV27 and TRBJ1-6; D gene uncertain. Trimming left V 6 bases short and J 7 bases short, with 7 bases between. The CDR3 has 12 amino acids. Germline loops: CDR1 MNHEY, CDR2 SMNVEV (reference sequence). This CDR3 reads CASRTVNSPLHF. CDR3 nucleotide sequence: TGTGCCAGCAGAACAGTGAATTCACCCCTCCACTTT.

The rearrangement links TRBV10-3 to TRBJ1-5, with 9 bases fitting TRBD1. With V trimmed by 5 bases and J by 5 bases, 1 base remained unmatched. The germline V gene encodes CDR1 ENHRY and CDR2 SYGVKD. This CDR3 spans 13 amino acids. The CDR3 loop is CAISRTGDQPQHF. The DNA of the CDR3 is TGTGCCATCAGTAGGACAGGGGATCAGCCCCAGCATTTT.

The chain has TRBV7-9 and TRBJ2-5, with no clear D. From germline, CDR1 is SEHNR and CDR2 FQNEAQ (reference sequence). This CDR3 has 11 amino acids. Trimming took off 5 bases at V and 3 bases at J, with 4 bases between the two ends. The CDR3 DNA follows: TGTGCCAGCAGCGCAGAAGAGACCCAGTACTTC. The encoded protein is CASSAEETQYF.

The chain uses TRBV28 and TRBJ1-4, with 7 bases lining up with TRBD1. CDR3 length: 15 residues. With V trimmed by 2 bases and J by 3 bases, 3 bases remained unmatched. CDR1 and CDR2 (germline): MDHEN, SYDVKM. The CDR3 DNA follows: TGTGCCAGCAGTTTAGCAGGGGGTGCTAATGAAAAACTGTTTTTT. Protein sequence: CASSLAGGANEKLFF.

The rearrangement uses TRBV19 and TRBJ2-1; 10 positions match TRBD1. This CDR3 spans 15 amino acids. CDR1 is LNHDA, CDR2 SQIVND, per germline (reference sequence). J gave up 8 bases and V 6 bases, and 10 bases lay outside the gene matches. CDR3: CASRTTGGLRDEQFF. The CDR3 bases are TGTGCCAGTAGGACGACAGGGGGCCTTAGAGATGAGCAGTTCTTC.

J is TRBJ2-2 and V is TRBV7-9; perhaps TRBD2 as D (5 bases). With 5 bases removed from V and 4 bases from J, the gap between germline ends came to 17 bases. The CDR3 is 16 residues long. The germline CDR1 and CDR2 sequences are SEHNR and FQNEAQ (reference sequence). DNA of the CDR3: TGTGCCAGCAGCCAGAACCCCCGAGGGAGCACCGGGGAGCTGTTTTTT. As protein: CASSQNPRGSTGELFF.

The chain uses TRBV28 and TRBJ1-4, with 8 bases fitting TRBD1. Per the germline V gene, CDR1 is MDHEN and CDR2 is SYDVKM. The V segment lost 5 bases and the J segment 8 bases; nucleotides outside the gene matches: 10. The CDR3 is 15 amino acids. The CDR3 DNA is TGTGCCAGCAGTCTCAGTCCGGACAGGGCGGAAAAACTGTTTTTT. Its translation: CASSLSPDRAEKLFF.

The chain is built from TRBV5-1 and TRBJ2-3, with 11 bases lining up with TRBD2. Trimming removed 1 base from V and 0 bases from J; junction bases left unmatched: 1. The CDR3 runs to 16 residues. CDR1 and CDR2 (germline): SGHRS, YFSETQ. DNA for the CDR3: TGCGCCAGCAGCTTGCGACTAGCGGGGAGCACAGATACGCAGTATTTT. Translating gives CASSLRLAGSTDTQYF. The entire variable domain, with the rest obtained from reference TRBV5-1 and TRBJ2-3, is as follows: KAGVTQTPRYLIKTRGQQVTLSCSPISGHRSVSWYQQTPGQGLQFLFEYFSETQRNKGNFPGRFSGRQFSNSRSEMNVSTLELGDSALYLCASSLRLAGSTDTQYFGPGTRLTVL.

This clone was recorded a few times. The chain has TRBV14 and TRBJ2-7; maybe TRBD2 (6 bases). This CDR3 region has 12 residues. Germline CDR1 is SGHDN and CDR2 is FVKESK. The V gene lost 4 bases and the J gene lost 6 bases, with 10 bases spanning the gap. CDR3 protein: CASSRMGGEQYF. The CDR3 DNA is TGTGCCAGCAGCCGAATGGGGGGCGAGCAGTACTTC.

The chain recombines TRBV9 with TRBJ2-1; D is unresolved. This CDR3 spans 14 amino acids. Trimming removed 4 bases at V and 6 bases at J, with 14 bases between. Per germline, CDR1 SGDLS and CDR2 YYNGEE. The CDR3 sequence is CASSRVQVGNEQFF. CDR3 sequence (DNA): TGTGCCAGCAGCCGCGTCCAGGTAGGCAATGAGCAGTTCTTC.

The CDR3 DNA reads as TGTGCCAGCAGCGGACAGGGGCTAGAAAAACTGTTTTTT. Amino acids: CASSGQGLEKLFF. The gene calls are TRBV7-9 and TRBJ1-4; 9 positions match TRBD1. Germline CDR1 SEHNR, CDR2 FQNEAQ (reference sequence). The trim removed 5 bases at V and 8 bases at J, leaving 3 bases unmatched. The length of the CDR3 is 13 residues.

The J gene is TRBJ1-1, the V gene TRBV5-1; no reliable D call. The V end lost 4 bases, the J end lost 2 bases, and 12 bases lay between the germline ends. The CDR3 loop spans 14 amino acids. CDR1 SGHRS and CDR2 YFSETQ come from the germline V gene. CDR3 sequence: CASSVTRPNTEAFF. The CDR3 region has the DNA TGCGCCAGCAGCGTGACAAGGCCTAACACTGAAGCTTTCTTT.

V gene TRBV9 combines with J gene TRBJ2-1; 12 bases align to TRBD2. The V segment lost 0 bases and the J segment 2 bases; nucleotides outside the gene matches: 6. Germline V gene sequence: CDR1 SGDLS, CDR2 YYNGEE. CDR3 length: 18 amino acids. The CDR3 DNA follows: TGTGCCAGCAGCGTAGCTCCCGGGACTAGCGGGCCCTACAATGAGCAGTTCTTC. It is translated as CASSVAPGTSGPYNEQFF.

This clone has a single count. This chain joins TRBV19 and TRBJ1-2; TRBD1 agrees at 8 bases. This CDR3 region has 17 residues. Per germline, CDR1 LNHDA and CDR2 SQIVND (reference sequence). The J segment lost 8 bases and the V segment lost 3 bases, leaving 17 bases of the junction unmatched. The CDR3 sequence is CASSIPGTGTPGVGYTF. For the CDR3, the DNA is TGTGCCAGTAGTATCCCCGGGACAGGCACCCCGGGAGTAGGCTACACCTTC.

This clone was seen a handful of times. V gene TRBV30 combines with J gene TRBJ1-4; no clear D gene. The germline V and J ends were trimmed by 0 bases and 4 bases, with 18 bases remaining between them. The CDR3 is made up of 17 amino acids. Germline V lookup: CDR1 GTSNPN, CDR2 SVGIG (reference sequence). CDR3 sequence: CAWSVQRLEGYNEKLFF. CDR3 sequence (DNA): TGTGCCTGGAGTGTTCAGAGGTTGGAGGGATATAATGAAAAACTGTTTTTT.

The chain couples TRBV19 to TRBJ1-1; D is perhaps TRBD1 (6 bases). Looked up from germline, CDR1 is LNHDA and CDR2 is SQIVND (reference sequence). The CDR3 is made up of 14 amino acids. V shed 2 bases and J shed 0 bases, with 7 bases lying between them. Written as DNA, the CDR3 is TGTGCCAGTAGTATAACAGGGATGAACACTGAAGCTTTCTTT. It codes for CASSITGMNTEAFF.

The CDR3 spells CSASGVFGYTF. The CDR3 DNA reads TGCAGTGCCTCAGGGGTTTTTGGCTACACCTTC. The chain couples TRBV20-1 to TRBJ1-2, with D possibly matching TRBD1 (6 bases). V was trimmed by 6 bases and J by 7 bases, leaving 12 bases between them. Germline V gives CDR1 DFQATT, CDR2 SNEGSKA (reference sequence). This CDR3 contains 11 residues.

This clone was seen just once. The chain recombines TRBV5-1 with TRBJ1-1; 7 positions match TRBD1. Germline-derived CDR1 and CDR2 are SGHRS and YFSETQ. CDR3 length: 16 amino acids. V lost 1 base and J lost 7; bases outside the gene matches: 13. The CDR3, as DNA: TGCGCCAGCAGCTTGACGACAGGGACCGGCTTAAATGAAGCTTTCTTT. As protein: CASSLTTGTGLNEAFF. Filled out from reference TRBV5-1 and TRBJ1-1, the complete variable domain reads KAGVTQTPRYLIKTRGQQVTLSCSPISGHRSVSWYQQTPGQGLQFLFEYFSETQRNKGNFPGRFSGRQFSNSRSEMNVSTLELGDSALYLCASSLTTGTGLNEAFFGQGTRLTVV.

The genes are TRBV21-1 and TRBJ2-3; the table calls TRBD1, which could not be checked here. TRBV21-1 is classified as a pseudogene. The CDR3 has 15 residues. The CDR3 DNA is TGTGCCAGCAGCCAAGACAGGGGGCGCGAAGATACGCAGTATTTT. Its protein product is CASSQDRGREDTQYF.

This sequence joins TRBV7-3 and TRBJ2-1; TRBD2 aligns across 8 bases. In germline, CDR1 is SGHTA, CDR2 FQGTGA. CDR3 length: 15 amino acids. Germline trimming cut 4 bases from V and 0 bases from J; bases unmatched to any gene: 2. The CDR3 protein is CASSSRGGSYNEQFF. CDR3 bases: TGTGCCAGCAGCTCCCGGGGGGGCTCCTACAATGAGCAGTTCTTC.